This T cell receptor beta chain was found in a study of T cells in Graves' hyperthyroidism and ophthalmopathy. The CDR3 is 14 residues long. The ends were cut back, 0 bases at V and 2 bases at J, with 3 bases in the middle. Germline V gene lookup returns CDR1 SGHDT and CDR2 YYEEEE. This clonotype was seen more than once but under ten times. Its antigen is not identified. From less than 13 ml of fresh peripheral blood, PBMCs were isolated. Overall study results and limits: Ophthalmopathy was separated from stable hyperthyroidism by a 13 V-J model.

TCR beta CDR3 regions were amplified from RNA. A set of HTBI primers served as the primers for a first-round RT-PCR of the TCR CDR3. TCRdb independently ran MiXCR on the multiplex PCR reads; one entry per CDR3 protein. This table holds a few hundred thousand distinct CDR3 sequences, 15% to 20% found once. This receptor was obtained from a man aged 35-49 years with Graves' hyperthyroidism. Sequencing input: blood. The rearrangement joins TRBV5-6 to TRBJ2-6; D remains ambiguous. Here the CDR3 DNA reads TGTGCCAGCAGCTTGGGGACTGGGGCCAACGTCCTGACTTTC. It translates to CASSLGTGANVLTF.